One sample yielded the 25 T cell receptor beta chains listed below, sequenced in a study of blood T cell repertoires in COVID-19. TCRdb's table, derived via immunoSEQ multiplex PCR, lists solely in-frame clones and lacks some. Of about 130,000 clones in the sample, roughly 88% are singletons; the top ten hold roughly 4.9%. The sample comprised peripheral blood. Receptor source: a human donor in a cohort sampled during active COVID-19.

V gene TRBV7-9 combines with J gene TRBJ2-7; a possible D gene is TRBD2 (5 bases). This CDR3 spans 14 amino acids. V lost 0 bases and J lost 6, with 12 bases in between. CDR1 SEHNR and CDR2 FQNEAQ come from the germline V gene (reference sequence). This CDR3 reads CASSLAGGGGEQYF. In DNA, the CDR3 is TGTGCCAGCAGCTTAGCGGGCGGCGGAGGCGAGCAGTACTTC.

This chain uses TRBV12-3 or TRBV12-4 with TRBJ2-5; no clear D gene. The CDR3 is 13 residues long. V dropped 7 bases and J dropped 5 bases, with 14 bases sitting between them. The CDR3 sequence is CASTPHISETQYF. The CDR3, as DNA: TGTGCCAGCACCCCCCACATCTCCGAGACCCAGTACTTC.

The V call is TRBV30, the J call TRBJ1-1; 8 nucleotides agree with TRBD1. In germline, CDR1 is GTSNPN, CDR2 SVGIG (reference sequence). V was clipped by 4 bases and J by 9 bases; unmatched bases: 10. The CDR3 has 13 amino acids. The CDR3 DNA follows: TGTGCCTGGAAAATCCAGGGGGCCGATCAAGCTTTCTTT. Its protein product is CAWKIQGADQAFF. Drawing the rest from reference TRBV30 and TRBJ1-1, the complete variable domain is SQTIHQWPATLVQPVGSPLSLECTVEGTSNPNLYWYRQAAGRGLQLLFYSVGIGQISSEVPQNLSASRPQDRQFILSSKKLLLSDSGFYLCAWKIQGADQAFFGQGTRLTVV.

The V gene is TRBV13, the J gene TRBJ1-4; maybe TRBD1 (6 bases). The V gene lost 6 bases and the J gene lost 11 bases, with 16 bases spanning the gap. From germline, CDR1 is PRHDT and CDR2 FYEKMQ (reference sequence). This CDR3 is built from 13 residues. CDR3 DNA: TGTGCCAGCAGTCCCGGGGGGGCAGGGAAACTGTTTTTT. This gives the protein CASSPGGAGKLFF.

The chain uses TRBV10-2 and TRBJ2-3; unclear D gene. This CDR3 has 16 residues. Germline loops: CDR1 WSHSY, CDR2 SAAADI. Trimming left V 8 bases short and J 2 bases short, with 20 bases between. The CDR3 is CASGSPLRGLTDTQYF. DNA for the CDR3: TGCGCCAGCGGGTCCCCCTTGCGAGGCCTCACAGATACGCAGTATTTT.

This chain uses TRBV7-9 with TRBJ2-7, with D possibly TRBD2 on 5 matching bases. The CDR3 runs 14 residues. Germline V gene lookup returns CDR1 SEHNR and CDR2 FQNEAQ (reference sequence). The V end lost 3 bases, the J end lost 6 bases, and 15 bases lay between the germline ends. The CDR3 nucleotides are TGTGCCAGCAGCTTTGTCAGCGGTAGTGCCGAGCAGTACTTC. This gives the protein CASSFVSGSAEQYF.

The rearrangement joins TRBV10-1 to TRBJ1-1, with TRBD1 as a possible D gene (5 bases). V was shortened by 2 bases and J by 11 bases, with 15 bases between the two germline ends. From germline, CDR1 is WNHNN and CDR2 SYGVQD (reference sequence). There are 13 residues in the CDR3. The CDR3: CASSEQGSTPAFF. For the CDR3, the DNA is TGCGCCAGCAGTGAGCAGGGTTCGACTCCGGCTTTCTTT.

This clone has only one observation. V and J are TRBV7-9 and TRBJ1-1, with a tentative D call TRBD1 (5 bases). The germline CDR1 and CDR2 sequences are SEHNR and FQNEAQ (reference sequence). The CDR3 runs to 16 residues. V lost 1 base, J lost 2 bases, and 14 bases lay in between. For the CDR3, the DNA is TGTGCCAGCAGCTTAGACCGCGCGGGGGGTAACACTGAAGCTTTCTTT. Amino acids: CASSLDRAGGNTEAFF. Full variable domain (missing parts from reference TRBV7-9 and TRBJ1-1): DTGVSQNPRHKITKRGQNVTFRCDPISEHNRLYWYRQTLGQGPEFLTYFQNEAQLEKSRLLSDRFSAERPKGSFSTLEIQRTEQGDSAMYLCASSLDRAGGNTEAFFGQGTRLTVV.

The genes are TRBV14 and TRBJ2-7; 9 positions agree with TRBD2. With 1 base clipped from V and 5 bases from J, the junction kept 6 bases outside the gene matches. This CDR3 comprises 15 residues. CDR1 is SGHDN and CDR2 is FVKESK in the germline V gene. CDR3 in amino acids: CASSQGRTSVDEQYF. Written as DNA, the CDR3 is TGTGCCAGCAGCCAAGGCCGGACTAGCGTTGACGAGCAGTACTTC.

This clone has only a few counts. The chain uses TRBV9 and TRBJ2-2; D is ambiguous. Trimming stripped 5 bases from V and 0 bases from J, with 11 bases between. Per the germline V gene, CDR1 is SGDLS and CDR2 is YYNGEE. The CDR3 is 15 amino acids. CDR3 protein: CASRDHSSNTGELFF. The CDR3 nucleotides read TGTGCCAGCAGGGATCACAGCTCGAACACCGGGGAGCTGTTTTTT.

This clone is a singleton in its sample. The V call is TRBV19, the J call TRBJ2-7; possible D gene TRBD1, 6 bases. The CDR3 spans 15 residues. Trimming cost V 4 bases and J 7 bases, with 20 bases left between them. Germline values: CDR1 LNHDA, CDR2 SQIVND (reference sequence). The CDR3 DNA reads as TGTGCCAGTAGTACCCAAAGGGACACGGTGGGAGAGCAGTACTTC. Amino acids: CASSTQRDTVGEQYF.

V gene TRBV3-1 (or the pseudogene TRBV3-2) combines with J gene TRBJ2-7, with 9 bases matching TRBD2. Germline-derived CDR1 and CDR2 are LGHDT and YNNKEL (reference sequence). Germline trimming cut 0 bases from V and 6 bases from J; bases unmatched to any gene: 6. The CDR3 spans 15 residues. The CDR3 loop is CASSQDSLAGREQYF. The DNA of the CDR3 is TGTGCCAGCAGCCAAGATTCGCTAGCGGGGCGCGAGCAGTACTTC.

The chain is built from TRBV7-2 and TRBJ2-1; TRBD2 aligns across 9 bases. J lost 5 bases, V lost 1 base, and 3 bases had no gene match. The CDR3 extends over 15 amino acids. Germline V gives CDR1 SGHTA, CDR2 FQGNSA. DNA for the CDR3: TGTGCCAGCAGCTTAGGTTCTAGCGGGAACAATGAGCAGTTCTTC. Translation: CASSLGSSGNNEQFF.

V and J are TRBV19 and TRBJ1-4, with 9 bases that match TRBD1. The V gene's germline CDR1 is LNHDA and CDR2 SQIVND (reference sequence). J lost 8 bases, V lost 5 bases, and 3 bases had no gene match. The CDR3 covers 13 residues. CDR3 residues: CASSYGTGEKLFF. The CDR3 DNA follows: TGTGCCAGTAGTTACGGGACAGGGGAAAAACTGTTTTTT.

The rearrangement links TRBV18 to TRBJ2-6; 9 bases are shared with TRBD1. The CDR3 length is 17 residues. V lost 6 bases, J lost 1 base, and 7 bases stayed unmatched. CDR1 is KGHSH, CDR2 LQKENI, per germline. CDR3 residues: CASSSGTGTSGANVLTF. The CDR3 DNA sequence: TGTGCCAGCTCGTCCGGGACAGGGACTTCTGGGGCCAACGTCCTGACTTTC.

J is TRBJ1-2 and V is TRBV2; D is ambiguous. Germline CDR1 reads SNHLY; CDR2 reads FYNNEI. The CDR3 is 13 residues long. Trimming left V 6 bases short and J 4 bases short, with 12 bases between. CDR3 region: CASSNGGFYGYTF. CDR3 coding DNA: TGTGCCAGCAGCAACGGAGGGTTCTATGGCTACACCTTC.

This chain connects TRBV5-1 to TRBJ2-7; the D gene is possibly TRBD1 (5 bases). The CDR3 has 16 amino acids. Trimming left V 5 bases short and J 0 bases short, with 18 bases between. Germline V lookup: CDR1 SGHRS, CDR2 YFSETQ. CDR3 residues: CASRPKPGSPSYEQYF. CDR3 sequence (DNA): TGCGCCAGCAGACCGAAACCAGGGTCCCCCTCCTACGAGCAGTACTTC.

This clone is a singleton in its sample. The chain recombines TRBV29-1 with TRBJ2-3, with TRBD2 matching over 7 bases. The germline V gene has CDR1 SQVTM and CDR2 ANQGSEA. This CDR3 has 14 residues. Losses at the gene ends were 5 bases for V and 5 bases for J; bases not matched to a gene: 10. The CDR3 DNA follows: TGCAGCGTTTCGGCGGGAGTAATAAAAGATACGCAGTATTTT. Translated: CSVSAGVIKDTQYF.

V usage is TRBV5-1 and J usage is TRBJ2-5, with 13 positions matching TRBD2. Germline V gives CDR1 SGHRS, CDR2 YFSETQ. This CDR3 has 14 amino acids. The J segment lost 5 bases and the V segment lost 3 bases, leaving 1 base of the junction unmatched. The CDR3 DNA sequence: TGCGCCAGCAGCTCGACTAGCGGGGGGGAGACCCAGTACTTC. It encodes CASSSTSGGETQYF.

The genes are TRBV3-1 (or the pseudogene TRBV3-2) and TRBJ2-1, with D tentatively TRBD2 (6 bases). CDR1 and CDR2 (germline): LGHDT, YNNKEL (reference sequence). The V gene lost 1 base and the J gene lost 4 bases, with 11 bases spanning the gap. The CDR3 runs 15 residues. Here the CDR3 reads CASSQAGGVYNEQFF. For the CDR3, the DNA is TGTGCCAGCAGCCAAGCCGGAGGGGTTTACAATGAGCAGTTCTTC.

The gene calls are TRBV14 and TRBJ1-1, with D unclear. This CDR3 region has 17 residues. V was shortened by 1 base and J by 3 bases, with 18 bases between the two germline ends. Germline lookup yields CDR1 SGHDN and CDR2 FVKESK. In nucleotides, the CDR3 is TGTGCCAGCAGCCAAGGGGCCGGAACAATAGTGGACACTGAAGCTTTCTTT. Amino acids: CASSQGAGTIVDTEAFF.

The V gene is TRBV28, the J gene TRBJ2-1; 14 bases align to TRBD2. Losses at the gene ends were 5 bases for V and 4 bases for J; bases not matched to a gene: 4. From germline, CDR1 is MDHEN and CDR2 SYDVKM. The CDR3 has 16 residues. This CDR3 is CASSTRLAGGYNEQFF. The CDR3 DNA is TGTGCCAGCAGTACTCGACTAGCGGGAGGGTACAATGAGCAGTTCTTC. Variable domain in full (rest from reference TRBV28 and TRBJ2-1): DVKVTQSSRYLVKRTGEKVFLECVQDMDHENMFWYRQDPGLGLRLIYFSYDVKMKEKGDIPEGYSVSREKKERFSLILESASTNQTSMYLCASSTRLAGGYNEQFFGPGTRLTVL.

This clone was picked up a small number of times. The rearrangement joins TRBV5-6 to TRBJ1-5; TRBD1 agrees at 7 bases. Germline-derived CDR1 and CDR2 are SGHDT and YYEEEE. The V and J ends lost 1 base and 4 bases, in that order; junction bases with no gene match: 2. The CDR3 is 14 residues long. This CDR3 reads CASSLQGVNQPQHF. CDR3 nucleotide sequence: TGTGCCAGCAGCTTGCAGGGGGTGAATCAGCCCCAGCATTTT.

V and J are TRBV10-3 and TRBJ2-7, with 11 bases that match TRBD2. Trimming cost V 2 bases and J 0 bases; bases outside gene matches: 0. The CDR3 is made up of 15 amino acids. Per the germline V gene, CDR1 is ENHRY and CDR2 is SYGVKD. In DNA, the CDR3 is TGTGCCATCAGTGAGGGACTAGCGGGCTCCTACGAGCAGTACTTC. Amino acids: CAISEGLAGSYEQYF.

This clone was seen just once. J is TRBJ2-7 and V is TRBV6-2 or TRBV6-3; 14 bases line up with TRBD2. The CDR3 spans 16 residues. The germline CDR1 and CDR2 sequences are MNHEY and SVGEGT. With 6 bases clipped from V and 2 bases from J, the junction kept 6 bases outside the gene matches. The CDR3 reads CASSRLAGGPTYEQYF. The CDR3 DNA reads as TGTGCCAGCAGCCGACTAGCGGGAGGGCCCACCTACGAGCAGTACTTC.